The next 20 T cell receptor beta chains were all read from a single sample in a study of PD-1 blockade in mismatch repair-deficient tumors (dated by TCRdb to the late 2010s). No antigen has been assigned to these receptors. The sample's time point label, in plain terms: approximately ten-day in vitro stimulation with candidate neoantigen peptide 7. The library was generated by the immunoSEQ multiplex PCR assay. Imported from immuneACCESS, the table was reduced by TCRdb to in-frame sequences with V and J called. These copies leave out some clones; in studies compared against another copy, an unresolved V gene accounts for under half, and the cause of the remainder is not known. For this sample there are roughly 10,000 clones; over 70% appear just once. Roughly 12% of the sample goes to the ten largest clones. This material consisted of cells cultured in vitro, taken from a patient treated with pembrolizumab. The receptors originated from an adult with mismatch repair-deficient cancer.

The chain employs TRBV7-9 and TRBJ2-4; D unresolved. The CDR3 totals 13 residues. V lost 5 bases, J lost 7 bases, and 12 bases lay in between. Germline assignment: CDR1 SEHNR and CDR2 FQNEAQ (reference sequence). CDR3 protein: CASSDIRPNIQYF. Here the CDR3 DNA reads TGTGCCAGCAGCGACATTCGACCGAACATTCAGTACTTC.

J is TRBJ1-5 and V is TRBV19, with TRBD1 identical over 8 bases. The junction had 2 bases not matched to a gene; V was cut back by 3 bases and J by 1 base. There are 15 residues in the CDR3. Germline CDR1 reads LNHDA; CDR2 reads SQIVND (reference sequence). CDR3 amino acids: CASSMDRDSNQPQHF. The CDR3 DNA reads as TGTGCCAGTAGTATGGACAGGGACAGCAATCAGCCCCAGCATTTT.

J is TRBJ2-1 and V is TRBV7-3; 10 bases fit TRBD2. The CDR3 extends over 15 amino acids. Germline V gene lookup returns CDR1 SGHTA and CDR2 FQGTGA. The ends lost 6 bases at V and 3 bases at J; junction bases unmatched: 5. CDR3 sequence (DNA): TGTGCCAGCAGTTGGACTAGCGGAATCTACAATGAGCAGTTCTTC. Translated, it gives CASSWTSGIYNEQFF.

This chain connects TRBV12-5 to TRBJ1-1; D uncertain. Germline V gene lookup returns CDR1 LGHNT and CDR2 FRNRAP. CDR3 length equals 12 residues. The V and J ends lost 1 base and 1 base respectively, with 1 base between them. As DNA, the CDR3 is TGTGCTAGTGGTTTGGAGAACACTGAAGCTTTCTTT. Translation: CASGLENTEAFF.

This chain uses TRBV2 with TRBJ2-5, with a weak D call TRBD2 (6 bases). Germline V gene lookup returns CDR1 SNHLY and CDR2 FYNNEI. Trimming shortened V by 3 bases and J by 4 bases, and 9 bases separated the two germline ends. The CDR3 has 13 amino acids. The DNA for the CDR3 is TGTGCCAGCAGTGACGTGGAGGGAGAGACCCAGTACTTC. Translation gives CASSDVEGETQYF.

The chain employs TRBV30 and TRBJ2-7; 10 bases match TRBD1. The CDR3 runs 13 residues. V was clipped by 8 bases and J by 3 bases; unmatched bases: 7. Germline V gene lookup returns CDR1 GTSNPN and CDR2 SVGIG (reference sequence). CDR3 nucleotide sequence: TGTGCCGGGACAGGGGAGTGGGGCTACGAGCAGTACTTC. Residues: CAGTGEWGYEQYF.

The chain couples TRBV28 to TRBJ2-3; no definite D call. This CDR3 has 12 residues. V shed 6 bases and J shed 2 bases, with 6 bases lying between them. In germline, CDR1 is MDHEN, CDR2 SYDVKM. The CDR3 nucleotides read TGTGCCAGCAGCCTCCTCACAGATACGCAGTATTTT. Its translation: CASSLLTDTQYF.

This chain links TRBV28 with TRBJ1-5, with a tentative D call TRBD1 (5 bases). V lost 8 bases and J 0 bases, leaving 5 bases between the germline ends. The CDR3 consists of 12 residues. Germline V gene data show CDR1 as MDHEN and CDR2 as SYDVKM. This CDR3 is CASQGSNQPQHF. In nucleotides, the CDR3 is TGTGCCAGCCAGGGTAGCAATCAGCCCCAGCATTTT.

This sequence joins TRBV19 and TRBJ2-1; 11 bases are shared with TRBD2. Germline assignment: CDR1 LNHDA and CDR2 SQIVND (reference sequence). Trimming at V came to 5 bases and at J to 7 bases, leaving 4 bases not matched to a gene. The CDR3 is made up of 14 amino acids. CDR3 coding DNA: TGTGCCAGTAGTTCTAGCGGGAGGTGGAATGAGCAGTTCTTC. As protein: CASSSSGRWNEQFF.

The V gene is TRBV27, the J gene TRBJ2-7, with TRBD2 identical over 11 bases. With 5 bases clipped from V and 1 base from J, the junction kept 10 bases outside the gene matches. The CDR3 has 17 residues. Germline CDR1 is MNHEY and CDR2 is SMNVEV (reference sequence). This CDR3 is CASSRIPTSGISYEQYF. CDR3 DNA sequence: TGTGCCAGCAGTAGAATCCCGACTAGCGGGATTTCCTACGAGCAGTACTTC.

V gene TRBV12-5 combines with J gene TRBJ2-7; 8 bases are shared with TRBD1. The junction had 17 bases not matched to a gene; V was cut back by 6 bases and J by 4 bases. CDR1 and CDR2 (germline): LGHNT, FRNRAP. The CDR3 sequence is 17 residues long. For the CDR3, the DNA is TGTGCTAGTGGATCCGGGCCCAAGACAGGGGTGGAGTACGAGCAGTACTTC. Translated: CASGSGPKTGVEYEQYF.

The chain combines TRBV19 with TRBJ2-3, with 13 nucleotides matching TRBD2. V was pared by 4 bases and J by 5 bases, with 6 bases of the junction left unmatched. CDR3 length: 16 residues. Germline CDR1 is LNHDA and CDR2 is SQIVND (reference sequence). Here the CDR3 reads CASSKRGLAGKDTQYF. As DNA, the CDR3 is TGTGCCAGTAGTAAACGGGGACTAGCGGGAAAAGATACGCAGTATTTT.

The chain is built from TRBV7-8 and TRBJ1-5, with D perhaps matching TRBD1 (6 bases). There are 14 residues in the CDR3. Deletions cut 5 bases from V and 7 bases from J, with 15 bases between. Germline V gives CDR1 SGHVS, CDR2 FQNEAQ. CDR3 bases: TGTGCCAGCAGCCCGCGGTGGGGGGGCCAGCCCCAGCATTTT. Amino acids: CASSPRWGGQPQHF.

CDR3 region: CASSLGTGAREGELFF. CDR3 DNA sequence: TGTGCCAGCAGCTTGGGGACAGGGGCCCGGGAAGGGGAGCTGTTTTTT. The gene calls are TRBV5-8 and TRBJ2-2, with 9 bases identical to TRBD1. The CDR3 contains 16 residues. Germline V gene sequence: CDR1 SGHTS, CDR2 YDEGEE. The V segment lost 0 bases and the J segment 8 bases; nucleotides outside the gene matches: 8.

The chain employs TRBV7-9 and TRBJ1-1; 8 bases are shared with TRBD1. This CDR3 contains 14 residues. Trimming cost V 4 bases and J 2 bases; bases outside gene matches: 3. Germline CDR1 SEHNR, CDR2 FQNEAQ (reference sequence). For the CDR3, the DNA is TGTGCCAGCAGCTGGGGACAGGCAAACACTGAAGCTTTCTTT. Translation gives CASSWGQANTEAFF.

The rearrangement links TRBV9 to TRBJ2-1; D may correspond to TRBD1 or TRBD2 (5 bases each). Germline lookup yields CDR1 SGDLS and CDR2 YYNGEE. This CDR3 region has 12 residues. V was trimmed by 7 bases and J by 10 bases, leaving 15 bases between them. DNA of the CDR3: TGTGCCAGCGGGGACGATCGGCGGGAGCAGTTCTTC. Translated: CASGDDRREQFF.

This chain uses TRBV30 with TRBJ1-4, with no clear D. CDR1 GTSNPN and CDR2 SVGIG come from the germline V gene (reference sequence). Trimming cost V 5 bases and J 0 bases, with 22 bases left between them. The CDR3 runs to 18 residues. The CDR3 reads CAWSGLRSPSATNEKLFF. CDR3 DNA sequence: TGTGCCTGGTCAGGCCTACGGAGCCCCTCCGCAACTAATGAAAAACTGTTTTTT.

This clone was seen only once. The chain combines TRBV2 with TRBJ1-1, with D hard to call. Per germline, CDR1 SNHLY and CDR2 FYNNEI. V was clipped by 4 bases and J by 4 bases, with 10 bases between them. This CDR3 has 13 amino acids. CDR3 DNA: TGTGCCAGCAGTGTCACAGTCCGCACTGAAGCTTTCTTT. Translation gives CASSVTVRTEAFF.

J is TRBJ1-2 and V is TRBV18; D unresolved. Trimming removed 0 bases at V and 1 base at J, with 6 bases between. Germline CDR1 reads KGHSH; CDR2 reads LQKENI. CDR3 length: 14 residues. The CDR3 DNA reads as TGTGCCAGCTCACCACCGACCCATAACTATGGCTACACCTTC. Translating gives CASSPPTHNYGYTF.

The V gene is TRBV11-2, the J gene TRBJ2-7, with 7 bases aligning to TRBD1. The CDR3 sequence is 14 residues long. Germline V gene data show CDR1 as SGHAT and CDR2 as FQNNGV. The trim removed 5 bases at V and 0 bases at J, leaving 4 bases unmatched. The CDR3 DNA follows: TGTGCCAGCAGCCTGGGGACAGTCTCCTACGAGCAGTACTTC. It codes for CASSLGTVSYEQYF.